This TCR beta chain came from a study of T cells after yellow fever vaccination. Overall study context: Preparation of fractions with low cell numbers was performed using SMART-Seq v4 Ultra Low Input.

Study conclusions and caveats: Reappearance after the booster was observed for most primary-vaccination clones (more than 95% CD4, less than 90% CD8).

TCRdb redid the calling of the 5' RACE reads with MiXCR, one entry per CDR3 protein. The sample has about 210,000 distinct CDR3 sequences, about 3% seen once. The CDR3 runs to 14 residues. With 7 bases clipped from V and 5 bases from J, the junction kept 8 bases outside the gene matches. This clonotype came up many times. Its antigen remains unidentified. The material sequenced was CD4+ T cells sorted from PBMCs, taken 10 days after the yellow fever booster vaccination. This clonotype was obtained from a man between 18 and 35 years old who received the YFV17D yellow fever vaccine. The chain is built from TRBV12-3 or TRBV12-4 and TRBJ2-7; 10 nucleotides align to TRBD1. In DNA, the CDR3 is TGTGCCAGCAAGCTGGGACAGGGGAGCCACGAGCAGTACTTC. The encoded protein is CASKLGQGSHEQYF.